One sample yielded the 22 T cell receptor beta chains listed below, sequenced in a study of T cell changes during pregnancy in multiple sclerosis. Assay used: immunoSEQ multiplex PCR; TCRdb lists only in-frame clones, some missing. The top ten clones hold 0.7% to 1% of a sample with about 60,000 clones, 85% to 95% of them seen once. The sequenced sample was peripheral blood, obtained in the first trimester of pregnancy. These receptors came from a female donor with multiple sclerosis, enrolled in a pregnancy study.

The CDR3 DNA follows: TGTGCCAGCAGCGCCGGGACTGGACAATATGGCTACACCTTC. This sequence encodes CASSAGTGQYGYTF. V usage is TRBV9 and J usage is TRBJ1-2, with D perhaps matching TRBD1 (5 bases). V was shortened by 3 bases and J by 5 bases, with 14 bases between the two germline ends. CDR3 length equals 14 residues. From germline, CDR1 is SGDLS and CDR2 YYNGEE.

This clone was recorded once. The chain uses TRBV25-1 and TRBJ2-1; D is perhaps TRBD1 (7 bases). V shed 7 bases and J shed 7 bases, with 20 bases lying between them. This CDR3 is built from 15 residues. Germline CDR1 MGHDK, CDR2 SYGVNS. The CDR3 sequence: CASTIRRAGGNEQFF. CDR3 bases: TGTGCCAGCACCATCCGCCGGGCAGGGGGGAATGAGCAGTTCTTC.

This chain links TRBV7-2 with TRBJ1-2; a possible D gene is TRBD1 (5 bases). Between the trimmed V and J ends, which lost 5 bases and 4 bases, there was a span of 8 bases. The CDR3 extends over 12 amino acids. Germline assignment: CDR1 SGHTA and CDR2 FQGNSA. CDR3 loop: CASSRDSYGYTF. The CDR3 bases are TGTGCCAGCAGCCGAGACAGCTATGGCTACACCTTC.

The rearrangement uses TRBV7-2 and TRBJ2-3; TRBD2 might be the D (6 bases). This CDR3 spans 14 amino acids. CDR1 SGHTA and CDR2 FQGNSA come from the germline V gene. The V and J ends lost 5 bases and 6 bases respectively, with 15 bases between them. The CDR3, as DNA: TGTGCCAGCAGCCCGAGGGGCGCGGGGGATACGCAGTATTTT. As protein: CASSPRGAGDTQYF.

The V call is TRBV5-1, the J call TRBJ1-3; TRBD1 might be the D (5 bases). Germline V lookup: CDR1 SGHRS, CDR2 YFSETQ. The CDR3 is 14 amino acids. Trimming removed 0 bases at V and 4 bases at J, with 8 bases between. CDR3 loop: CASSLVGAGNTIYF. For the CDR3, the DNA is TGCGCCAGCAGCTTGGTAGGGGCAGGAAACACCATATATTTT.

The table lists this clone with a count of one. The genes are TRBV5-4 and TRBJ2-2, with D possibly TRBD1 on 6 matching bases. CDR3 length: 16 residues. Trimming left V 1 base short and J 4 bases short, with 14 bases between. In germline, CDR1 is SGHNT, CDR2 YYREEE (reference sequence). CDR3 protein: CASSLKQGGRTGELFF. Here the CDR3 DNA reads TGTGCCAGCAGCTTGAAACAGGGCGGACGCACCGGGGAGCTGTTTTTT.

The chain recombines TRBV7-6 with TRBJ1-4, with 7 bases lining up with TRBD1. The CDR3 runs 13 residues. V trimming: 5 bases; J trimming: 7 bases; junction bases outside the gene matches: 4. CDR1 and CDR2 (germline): SGHVS, FNYEAQ. CDR3 loop: CASSPQGGEKLFF. The DNA for the CDR3 is TGTGCCAGCAGCCCTCAGGGGGGTGAAAAACTGTTTTTT.

This sequence joins TRBV15 and TRBJ1-2; 8 bases are shared with TRBD1. The CDR3 length is 16 residues. The V gene's germline CDR1 is LNHNV and CDR2 YYDKDF (reference sequence). Trimming at V came to 0 bases and at J to 4 bases, leaving 7 bases not matched to a gene. CDR3 nucleotide sequence: TGTGCCACCAGCAGAGATCTCGGCAGGGGGCTCTATGGCTACACCTTC. As protein: CATSRDLGRGLYGYTF.

The chain joins TRBV18 to TRBJ2-5, with 8 bases matching TRBD1. V was pared by 2 bases and J by 4 bases, with 6 bases of the junction left unmatched. CDR1 is KGHSH, CDR2 LQKENI, per germline. The CDR3 totals 15 residues. The CDR3 DNA reads TGTGCCAGCTCACCATTGACAGGGGTCCCAGAGACCCAGTACTTC. Its translation is CASSPLTGVPETQYF. The variable domain in full, with the rest retrieved from reference TRBV18 and TRBJ2-5, is NAGVMQNPRHLVRRRGQEARLRCSPMKGHSHVYWYRQLPEEGLKFMVYLQKENIIDESGMPKERFSAEFPKEGPSILRIQQVVRGDSAAYFCASSPLTGVPETQYFGPGTRLLVL.

For the CDR3, the DNA is TGTGCCAGCAGCTTGGAAGACAGGGGTCAGGGCTACACCTTC. As protein: CASSLEDRGQGYTF. This chain links TRBV5-6 with TRBJ1-2; 8 bases agree with TRBD1. Germline assignment: CDR1 SGHDT and CDR2 YYEEEE. This CDR3 comprises 14 residues. The J segment lost 8 bases and the V segment lost 0 bases, leaving 6 bases of the junction unmatched.

This clone is a singleton in its sample. The chain joins TRBV4-3 to TRBJ1-2, with unresolved D. Trimming pared 0 bases from V and 8 bases from J, leaving 19 bases between. CDR1 LGHNA and CDR2 YSLEER come from the germline V gene. The CDR3 runs to 16 residues. The chain's CDR3 is CASSQDALHLTGGYTF. The DNA for the CDR3 is TGCGCCAGCAGCCAAGATGCACTACACCTCACTGGGGGCTACACCTTC.

The chain joins TRBV7-2 to TRBJ2-7, with 7 bases fitting TRBD1. Germline V gene lookup returns CDR1 SGHTA and CDR2 FQGNSA. There are 13 residues in the CDR3. V was clipped by 8 bases and J by 4 bases; unmatched bases: 8. In DNA, the CDR3 is TGTGCCAGCCGGGGACAGCTCCCTTACGAGCAGTACTTC. Translated: CASRGQLPYEQYF.

This chain uses TRBV18 with TRBJ2-3; 11 positions agree with TRBD2. Germline V lookup: CDR1 KGHSH, CDR2 LQKENI. V lost 3 bases and J lost 6; bases outside the gene matches: 8. The CDR3 sequence is 16 residues long. The CDR3 sequence is CASSPLGTSGRDTQYF. The CDR3 nucleotides are TGTGCCAGCTCACCGCTTGGGACTAGCGGACGCGATACGCAGTATTTT.

CDR3 loop: CASSEWGGLYGYTF. The CDR3 coding sequence is TGTGCCAGCAGTGAATGGGGGGGCCTCTATGGCTACACCTTC. The chain carries TRBV25-1 and TRBJ1-2; tentatively, D is TRBD1 (6 bases). In germline, CDR1 is MGHDK, CDR2 SYGVNS. V lost 1 base and J lost 4, with 10 bases in between. This CDR3 contains 14 residues.

Only a few counts were recorded for this clone. The DNA of the CDR3 is TGTGCCAGCTCATCCTCCCCCAGCGCCGGTAACACTGAAGCTTTCTTT. Its translation is CASSSSPSAGNTEAFF. This chain joins TRBV18 and TRBJ1-1; no definite D call. The germline gives CDR1 KGHSH, CDR2 LQKENI. The ends were cut back, 5 bases at V and 2 bases at J, with 18 bases in the middle. CDR3 length: 16 amino acids.

V and J are TRBV9 and TRBJ2-1; 8 bases line up with TRBD2. V shed 3 bases, J shed 0 bases, and the junction held 2 bases outside the gene matches. Germline CDR1 is SGDLS and CDR2 is YYNGEE. The length of the CDR3 is 15 residues. The DNA of the CDR3 is TGTGCCAGCAGCGCCGGGGGGGCCTCCTACAATGAGCAGTTCTTC. The encoded protein is CASSAGGASYNEQFF.

The chain links TRBV5-8 to TRBJ2-1; TRBD2 might be the D (7 bases). The germline gives CDR1 SGHTS, CDR2 YDEGEE. CDR3 size: 19 residues. Trimming shortened V by 0 bases and J by 11 bases, and 30 bases separated the two germline ends. The CDR3 reads CASSLGRATGTPGGDQQFF. The DNA for the CDR3 is TGTGCCAGCAGCTTGGGAAGGGCCACCGGGACACCGGGAGGCGATCAGCAGTTCTTC.

J is TRBJ1-2 and V is TRBV7-2, with D perhaps TRBD1 (6 bases). From germline, CDR1 is SGHTA and CDR2 FQGNSA. V was pared by 1 base and J by 2 bases, with 8 bases between. This CDR3 contains 14 residues. In DNA form, the CDR3 reads TGTGCCAGCAGCTTAGTTCAGGGGAACTATGGCTACACCTTC. Translation: CASSLVQGNYGYTF.

This chain connects TRBV4-1 to TRBJ1-1, with no clear D. The CDR3 totals 12 residues. Germline CDR1 is MGHRA and CDR2 is YSYEKL. The V gene lost 1 base and the J gene lost 7 bases, with 7 bases spanning the gap. In DNA form, the CDR3 reads TGCGCCAGCAGCCAAGGGGCAGTTGAAGCTTTCTTT. Translating gives CASSQGAVEAFF.

The chain combines TRBV5-4 with TRBJ2-5; 7 nucleotides match TRBD1. TRBJ2-7 explains the end of the DNA better; the J call may be wrong. This CDR3 is built from 15 residues. In germline, CDR1 is SGHNT, CDR2 YYREEE (reference sequence). CDR3 coding DNA: TGTGCCAGCAGGCAGAGGGGGCCCTACTCCTACGAGCAGTACTTC. Translated, it gives CASRQRGPYSYEQYF.

The rearrangement joins TRBV5-1 to TRBJ2-3; D remains ambiguous. The CDR3 sequence is 15 residues long. V was pared by 0 bases and J by 0 bases, with 8 bases between. The V gene's germline CDR1 is SGHRS and CDR2 YFSETQ. The CDR3 region has the DNA TGCGCCAGCAGCTTGGTGGCAGGAAGCACAGATACGCAGTATTTT. Protein product: CASSLVAGSTDTQYF.

The rearrangement joins TRBV7-6 to TRBJ2-7; TRBD1 matches at 12 bases. The length of the CDR3 is 15 residues. V dropped 3 bases and J dropped 5; count of bases not matched to a gene: 5. Germline-derived CDR1 and CDR2 are SGHVS and FNYEAQ. The CDR3 loop is CASSFPGTGGDEQYF. CDR3 DNA sequence: TGTGCCAGCAGCTTTCCCGGGACAGGGGGCGACGAGCAGTACTTC.